These 11 T cell receptor gamma chains were sequenced from one sample in a study of Vδ1+ human thymocytes. Study outcomes and limitations: In the thymus, TRG and TRD repertoires looked highly polyclonal with Gaussian CDR3 lengths.

RNA was extracted from the cells and then reverse transcribed. CDR3 amplicons came from multiplex PCR with pooled V-gene forward and constant-region reverse primers. TCRdb re-called the multiplex PCR reads via CATT. The repertoire includes 25,000 to 30,000 gamma-chain clones, 15% to 25% of them detected once, and 1.8% sits in the top ten. No antigen has been identified for these receptors. The specimen was Vdelta1+ gamma-delta thymocytes from the thymus. Subset specified: FACS-sorted CD3+ TCRalphabeta- TCRVdelta1+ TCRVdelta2- thymocytes. These receptors were obtained from a boy in the first two years of life who had congenital heart surgery.

In its sample, this clone was seen a few times. The J gene is TRGJ1 or TRGJ2, the V gene TRGV8. Trimming removed 5 bases from V and 9 bases from J; junction bases left unmatched: 10. Germline loops: CDR1 VENAVY, CDR2 YDSYNSRV. The CDR3 loop spans 12 amino acids. The CDR3 spells CATWAASFKKLF. DNA of the CDR3: TGTGCCACCTGGGCTGCTAGTTTTAAGAAACTCTTT.

The sample holds a few counts of this clone. The J gene is TRGJ1 or TRGJ2, the V gene TRGV2. The V gene end was trimmed by 0 bases and the J gene end by 6 bases; junction bases not matched to a gene: 8. In germline, CDR1 is EGSNGY, CDR2 YDSYNSKV. CDR3 length: 14 residues. The CDR3 reads CATWDGHLCYKKLF. DNA of the CDR3: TGTGCCACCTGGGACGGGCACTTATGTTATAAGAAACTCTTT.

This clone was detected a few times. The chain has TRGV9 and TRGJ1 or TRGJ2. This CDR3 has 14 amino acids. Looked up from germline, CDR1 is GITISATS and CDR2 is ISYDGTV (reference sequence). Unmatched junction bases numbered 8, after V lost 2 bases and J lost 4 bases. The CDR3 loop reads CALWEATTYYKKLF. The CDR3 DNA is TGTGCCTTGTGGGAGGCTACAACCTATTATAAGAAACTCTTT.

Worth noting for this clone: Possible read error: a much larger clone is one base away. Other DNA sequences in this specimen translate into the identical CDR3. The chain recombines TRGV9 with TRGJ1 or TRGJ2. This CDR3 comprises 14 residues. V lost 0 bases, J lost 4 bases, and 6 bases stayed unmatched. Germline-derived CDR1 and CDR2 are GITISATS and ISYDGTV (reference sequence). CDR3 DNA sequence: TGTGCCTTGTGGGAGGTGCGGAAATATTATAAGAAACTCTTT. Its translation is CALWEVRKYYKKLF.

This clone was picked up a small number of times. At the DNA level, this CDR3 is encoded by other sequences in the same sample as well. The chain is built from TRGV9 and TRGJ1 or TRGJ2. CDR1 GITISATS and CDR2 ISYDGTV come from the germline V gene (reference sequence). The CDR3 contains 13 residues. Trimming at V came to 0 bases and at J to 4 bases, leaving 3 bases not matched to a gene. The CDR3 sequence: CALWEVIYYKKLF. The CDR3 nucleotides are TGTGCCTTGTGGGAGGTGATATATTATAAGAAACTCTTT.

The gene calls are TRGV4 and TRGJ1 or TRGJ2. The V segment lost 2 bases and the J segment 0 bases; nucleotides outside the gene matches: 7. The CDR3 length is 15 residues. CDR1 is EGSTGY, CDR2 YDSYTSSV, per germline. The DNA of the CDR3 is TGTGCCACCTGGGATGTGCCTTCGAATTATTATAAGAAACTCTTT. It translates to CATWDVPSNYYKKLF.

Details on this clone: This sequence may be a read error, since a much larger clone differs from it by one base. The same CDR3 is also encoded by other DNA sequences in this sample. The genes are TRGV9 and TRGJ1 or TRGJ2. The CDR3 runs 12 residues. Looked up from germline, CDR1 is GITISATS and CDR2 is ISYDGTV (reference sequence). With 3 bases clipped from V and 4 bases from J, the junction kept 3 bases outside the gene matches. CDR3 DNA: TGTGCCTTGTGGGAGCTCTATTATAAGAAACTCTTT. Its protein is CALWELYYKKLF.

V is TRGV5 and J is TRGJ1 or TRGJ2. The CDR3 contains 15 residues. Germline CDR1 VINAFY, CDR2 YDVSNSKD. The trim removed 0 bases at V and 0 bases at J, leaving 5 bases unmatched. The CDR3 sequence is CATWDREGNYYKKLF. CDR3 DNA: TGTGCCACCTGGGACAGGGAGGGGAATTATTATAAGAAACTCTTT.

This clone appeared a few times. The gene calls are TRGV3 and TRGJ1 or TRGJ2. J gave up 9 bases and V 3 bases, and 8 bases lay outside the gene matches. The CDR3 length is 12 residues. CDR1 VTNTFY and CDR2 YDVSTARD come from the germline V gene (reference sequence). CDR3 sequence: CATWDSLPKKLF. CDR3 in DNA: TGTGCCACCTGGGACTCTCTCCCTAAGAAACTCTTT.

As for this clone: Other DNA sequences in this specimen translate into the identical CDR3. This chain joins TRGV9 and TRGJP. Germline CDR1 reads GITISATS; CDR2 reads ISYDGTV (reference sequence). Trimming removed 3 bases from V and 7 bases from J; junction bases left unmatched: 3. This CDR3 contains 15 residues. Written as DNA, the CDR3 is TGTGCCTTGTGGGAGCGCGAGTTGGGCAAAAAAATCAAGGTATTT. It codes for CALWERELGKKIKVF.

For this clone: At one end, the junction sequence differs from germline, possibly due to a read error. The sample has other DNA sequences that encode this CDR3 too. J is TRGJ1 or TRGJ2 and V is TRGV9. Germline-derived CDR1 and CDR2 are GITISATS and ISYDGTV (reference sequence). The length of the CDR3 is 12 residues. In DNA form, the CDR3 reads TGTGCCTTGTGGGAGGTACATTACAAGAAACTCTTT. It translates to CALWEVHYKKLF.